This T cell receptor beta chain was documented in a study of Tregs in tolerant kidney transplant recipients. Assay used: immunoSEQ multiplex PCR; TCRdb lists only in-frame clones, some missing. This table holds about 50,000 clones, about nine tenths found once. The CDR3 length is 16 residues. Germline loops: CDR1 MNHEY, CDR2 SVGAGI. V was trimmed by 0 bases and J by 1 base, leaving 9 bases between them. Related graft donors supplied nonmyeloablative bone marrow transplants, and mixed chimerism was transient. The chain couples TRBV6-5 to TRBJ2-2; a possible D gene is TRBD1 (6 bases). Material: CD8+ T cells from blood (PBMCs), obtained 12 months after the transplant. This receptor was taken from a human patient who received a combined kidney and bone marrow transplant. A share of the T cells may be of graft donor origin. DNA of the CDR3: TGTGCCAGCAGTTACTCGGGACAAATGAACACCGGGGAGCTGTTTTTT. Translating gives CASSYSGQMNTGELFF.